These T cell receptor beta chains were read from a single sample in a study of T cell repertoires in cytomegalovirus infection. TCRdb processed the reads anew with MiXCR; each CDR3 protein has one entry. The table includes about 740,000 distinct CDR3 sequences, roughly 33% detected once. The antigens for these receptors are not known. This material consisted of cultured PBMCs, taken from culture after CMV antigen stimulation. These receptors were taken from a human donor in good health (CMV status not recorded). Some clones in this sample may be carry-over from other donors' samples. CDR3s include the opening cysteine and the closing phenylalanine or tryptophan. The listing skips clone size in some rows; elsewhere it reads once, few, many or a size class.

v_call	clone_size	j_call	cdr3_aa
TRBV15	-	TRBJ1-2	CATSKGQRSYGYTF
TRBV19	-	TRBJ1-6	CASGSTGYNSPLHF
TRBV6-5	few	TRBJ2-3	CASSRDRGLDTQYF
TRBV11-2	-	TRBJ1-1	CASSFMGGTEAFF
TRBV6-2/TRBV6-3	-	TRBJ2-1	CASTGLADNEQFF
TRBV20-1	-	TRBJ2-3	CSARDWLAGGGDTQYF
TRBV7-2	many	TRBJ1-3	CASSIRDRDGTIYF
TRBV20-1	once	TRBJ1-2	CSARDRGSHSF
TRBV7-6	few	TRBJ1-1	CASSSGQGWNTEAFF
TRBV6-1	-	TRBJ1-3	CASSQRSGNTIYF
TRBV7-6	once	TRBJ2-5	CASSLGTGEQETQYF
TRBV12-3/TRBV12-4	-	TRBJ2-1	CASSSGQTLLPNEQFF
TRBV6-1	-	TRBJ2-2	CASSEYYVWRTGGDTGELFF
TRBV2	-	TRBJ2-1	CASSGLSYNEQFF
TRBV7-2	many	TRBJ2-2	CASSLRTGKHVGELFF
TRBV7-9	-	TRBJ1-2	CASSSRGNDYGYTF
TRBV7-8	many	TRBJ1-2	CASSLKRFGQHYGYTF
TRBV28	-	TRBJ2-7	CASSPSPLGSTYEQYF
TRBV7-2	many	TRBJ2-5	CASSLGGQIFQETQYF
TRBV4-1	few	TRBJ2-7	CASSQELDTVREQYF
TRBV7-8	many	TRBJ1-1	CASSQGGTAQEAFF
TRBV20-1	-	TRBJ2-5	CSARLGGGQETQYF
TRBV12-3/TRBV12-4	-	TRBJ2-5	CASRPRASGETQYF
TRBV6-2/TRBV6-3	few	TRBJ1-6	CASRPGQGVIYSPLHF
TRBV6-6	-	TRBJ1-2	CASSYERANYGYTF
TRBV6-9	few	TRBJ2-1	CADWGGESSYNEQFF
TRBV5-4	many	TRBJ1-3	CASSRGTGDAGNTIYF
TRBV7-9	many	TRBJ2-5	CASSRDFQETQYF
TRBV10-2	-	TRBJ2-1	CASSTSGSINEQFF
TRBV28	few	TRBJ2-7	CASSLSGAGYEQYF
TRBV19	-	TRBJ2-1	CAAEDRSWGRSYNEQFF
TRBV20-1	few	TRBJ1-1	CSAGRQTVGTEAFF
TRBV28	-	TRBJ1-2	CASSLSGAGVWRYTF
TRBV7-8	-	TRBJ1-1	CASSPVGASEAFF
TRBV30	-	TRBJ2-2	CAWLPGLAARTGELFF
TRBV5-4	few	TRBJ1-2	CASSADSGSLYGYTF
TRBV4-1	-	TRBJ2-3	CASSQEGGWGDTQYF
TRBV27	-	TRBJ2-5	CASSKDRDQETQYF
TRBV11-2	-	TRBJ2-3	CASSLRPDGTDTQYF
TRBV19	-	TRBJ1-6	CASQRRDDSPLHF
TRBV12-3/TRBV12-4	-	TRBJ1-1	CATTGTEAFF
TRBV27	-	TRBJ2-5	CASSPGYARGGETQYF
TRBV12-3/TRBV12-4	many	TRBJ1-1	CASSLDGLNTEAFF
TRBV10-1	once	TRBJ1-2	CASSDQRFSGYTF
TRBV7-9	-	TRBJ1-5	CASSTWTGQTASNQPQHF
TRBV7-2	-	TRBJ2-7	CASSLRSGASGSIYEQYF
TRBV19	-	TRBJ1-5	CASSIIVGGRGNQPQHF
TRBV30	few	TRBJ1-1	CAWSRDRKAFF
TRBV6-8	few	TRBJ2-1	CASSYPDRVSSYNEQFF
TRBV2	few	TRBJ2-7	CASTIHEQYF
TRBV3-1	-	TRBJ1-4	CASSPTRGKTNEKLFF
TRBV19	-	TRBJ2-3	CASSRLGLPSADTQYF
TRBV7-8	-	TRBJ1-3	CASTNSRNSGNTIYF
TRBV18	-	TRBJ1-2	CASSRSGNLGYGYTF
TRBV2	-	TRBJ2-3	CASSGLGPPGDTQYF
TRBV7-2	-	TRBJ2-2	CASSRLAGGGELFF
TRBV12-3/TRBV12-4	few	TRBJ2-5	CASSIVRNQETQYF
TRBV6-1	-	TRBJ2-4	CASSDEGQGSRYLAKNIQYF
TRBV7-2	many	TRBJ2-3	CASSLQAGAADTQYF